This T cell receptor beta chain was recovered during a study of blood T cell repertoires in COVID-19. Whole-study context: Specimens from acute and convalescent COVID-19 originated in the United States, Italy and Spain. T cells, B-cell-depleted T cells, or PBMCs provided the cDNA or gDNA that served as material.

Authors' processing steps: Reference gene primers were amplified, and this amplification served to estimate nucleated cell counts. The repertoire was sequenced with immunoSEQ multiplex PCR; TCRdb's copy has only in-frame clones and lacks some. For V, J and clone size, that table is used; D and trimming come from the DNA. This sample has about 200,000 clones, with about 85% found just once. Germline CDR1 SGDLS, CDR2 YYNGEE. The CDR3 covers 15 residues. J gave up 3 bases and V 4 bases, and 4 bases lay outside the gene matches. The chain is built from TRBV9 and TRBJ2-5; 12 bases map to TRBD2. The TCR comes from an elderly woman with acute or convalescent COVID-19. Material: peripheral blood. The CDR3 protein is CASSPPSGREETQYF. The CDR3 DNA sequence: TGTGCCAGCAGCCCCCCTAGCGGGAGGGAAGAGACCCAGTACTTC.